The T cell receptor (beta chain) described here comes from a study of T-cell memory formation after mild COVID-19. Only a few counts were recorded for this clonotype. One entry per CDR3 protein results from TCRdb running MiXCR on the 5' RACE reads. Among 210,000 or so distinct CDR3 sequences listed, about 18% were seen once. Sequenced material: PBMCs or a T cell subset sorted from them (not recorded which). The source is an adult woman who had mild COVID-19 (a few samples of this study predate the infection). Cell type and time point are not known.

The CDR3 nucleotides are TGCAGTGCTACCAGCGTGAGGGATGAGCAGTTCTTC. Amino acid sequence: CSATSVRDEQFF. The chain joins TRBV20-1 to TRBJ2-1, with D maybe TRBD2 (5 bases). The CDR3 sequence is 12 residues long. CDR1 is DFQATT, CDR2 SNEGSKA, per germline (reference sequence). V was pared by 4 bases and J by 8 bases, with 12 bases between.